The 2 T cell receptor beta chains presented below share a single source sample, sequenced in a study of blood T cell repertoires in COVID-19. The data were produced by immunoSEQ multiplex PCR, yet TCRdb's version contains in-frame clones alone and is incomplete. Here the sample spans about 130,000 clones, 88% being singletons. The sample taken for sequencing was peripheral blood. Receptors originate from a man over 45 with acute or convalescent COVID-19.

V and J are TRBV27 and TRBJ2-3; tentative D call: TRBD2 (5 bases). The CDR3 length is 13 residues. Germline CDR1 reads MNHEY; CDR2 reads SMNVEV (reference sequence). The ends were cut back, 3 bases at V and 6 bases at J, with 10 bases in the middle. The CDR3 coding sequence is TGTGCCAGCAGTTTTCGAGGGCTGGATACGCAGTATTTT. It yields the protein CASSFRGLDTQYF.

Only one count was recorded for this clone. The chain joins TRBV18 to TRBJ2-1; 7 nucleotides agree with TRBD1. V lost 2 bases and J lost 7; bases outside the gene matches: 11. The CDR3 runs 16 residues. The germline V gene encodes CDR1 KGHSH and CDR2 LQKENI. The CDR3 reads CASSPTTGKLSNEQFF. In DNA, the CDR3 is TGTGCCAGCTCACCAACGACAGGGAAGCTGAGTAATGAGCAGTTCTTC. The whole variable domain, remainder taken from reference TRBV18 and TRBJ2-1, is NAGVMQNPRHLVRRRGQEARLRCSPMKGHSHVYWYRQLPEEGLKFMVYLQKENIIDESGMPKERFSAEFPKEGPSILRIQQVVRGDSAAYFCASSPTTGKLSNEQFFGPGTRLTVL.